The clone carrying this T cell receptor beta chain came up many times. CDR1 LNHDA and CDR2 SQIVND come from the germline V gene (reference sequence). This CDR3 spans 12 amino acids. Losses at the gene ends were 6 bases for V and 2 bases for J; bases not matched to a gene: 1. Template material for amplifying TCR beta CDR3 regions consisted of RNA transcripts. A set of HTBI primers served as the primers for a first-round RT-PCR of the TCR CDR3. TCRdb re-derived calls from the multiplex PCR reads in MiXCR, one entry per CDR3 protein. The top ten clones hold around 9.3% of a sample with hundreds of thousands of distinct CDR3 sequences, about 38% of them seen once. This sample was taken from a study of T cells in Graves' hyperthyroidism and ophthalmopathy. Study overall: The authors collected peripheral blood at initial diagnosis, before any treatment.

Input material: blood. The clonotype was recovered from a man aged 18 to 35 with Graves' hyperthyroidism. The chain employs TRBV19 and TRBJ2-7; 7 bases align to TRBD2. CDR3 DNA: TGTGCCAGTAGAGGACTAGCCTACGAGCAGTACTTC. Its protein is CASRGLAYEQYF.